This TCR beta chain was sequenced in a study of neoadjuvant nivolumab and ipilimumab in lung cancer. Study conclusions and caveats: TCR receptors were sequenced in few samples. Only a single major-pathologic-response sample was available for clonality analysis. Higher pretherapy blood TCR richness went with higher resected-tumor richness. Resected tumors had greater TCR richness and clonality than uninvolved lung.

In regard to this clone: Antigen specificity is unknown.

Assay: immunoSEQ multiplex PCR; the TCRdb copy retains only in-frame clones and omits some. The repertoire holds some 31,000 clones, with more than 90% as singletons. This CDR3 comprises 13 residues. V was trimmed by 1 base and J by 8 bases, leaving 14 bases between them. Per the germline V gene, CDR1 is SQVTM and CDR2 is ANQGSEA. The receptor's source is an adult with non-small cell lung cancer. Material: peripheral blood, obtained after neoadjuvant nivolumab, alone or with ipilimumab, at or shortly before surgery. The chain joins TRBV29-1 to TRBJ1-2; D not certain. In DNA, the CDR3 is TGCAGCGTTGAAGGTAGACTTCGACGGGGCTACACCTTC. Translation gives CSVEGRLRRGYTF. The full variable domain, with the rest looked up from reference TRBV29-1 and TRBJ1-2, is SAVISQKPSRDICQRGTSLTIQCQVDSQVTMMFWYRQQPGQSLTLIATANQGSEATYESGFVIDKFPISRPNLTFSTLTVSNMSPEDSSIYLCSVEGRLRRGYTFGSGTRLTVV.